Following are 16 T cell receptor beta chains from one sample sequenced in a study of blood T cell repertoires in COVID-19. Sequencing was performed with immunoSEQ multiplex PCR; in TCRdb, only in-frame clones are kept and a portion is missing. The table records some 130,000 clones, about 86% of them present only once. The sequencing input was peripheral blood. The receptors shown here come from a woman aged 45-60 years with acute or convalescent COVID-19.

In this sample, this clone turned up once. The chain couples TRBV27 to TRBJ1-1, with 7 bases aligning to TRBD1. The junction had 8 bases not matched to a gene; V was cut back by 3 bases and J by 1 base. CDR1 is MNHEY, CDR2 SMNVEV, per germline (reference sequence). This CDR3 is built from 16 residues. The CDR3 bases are TGTGCCAGCAGTTTTAGTTTGGGACAGCCGAACACTGAAGCTTTCTTT. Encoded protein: CASSFSLGQPNTEAFF.

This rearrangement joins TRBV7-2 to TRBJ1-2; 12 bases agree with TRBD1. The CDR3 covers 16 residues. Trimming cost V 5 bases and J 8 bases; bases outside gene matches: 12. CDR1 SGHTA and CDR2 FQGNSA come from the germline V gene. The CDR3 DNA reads TGTGCCAGCAGCCCGAACCAGGGACAGGGGGCTCGAGGCTACACCTTC. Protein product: CASSPNQGQGARGYTF.

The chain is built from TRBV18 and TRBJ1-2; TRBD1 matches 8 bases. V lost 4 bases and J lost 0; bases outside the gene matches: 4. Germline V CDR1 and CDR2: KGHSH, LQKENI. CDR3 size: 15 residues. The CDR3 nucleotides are TGTGCCAGCTCACTAGGACAGGGCGCTAACTATGGCTACACCTTC. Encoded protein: CASSLGQGANYGYTF.

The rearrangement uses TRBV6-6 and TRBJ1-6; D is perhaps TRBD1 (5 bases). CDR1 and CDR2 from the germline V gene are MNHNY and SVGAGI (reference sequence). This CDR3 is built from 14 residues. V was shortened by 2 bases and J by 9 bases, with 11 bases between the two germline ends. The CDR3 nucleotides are TGTGCCAGCAGTTACGGGACTACGGGTTCACCCCTCCACTTT. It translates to CASSYGTTGSPLHF.

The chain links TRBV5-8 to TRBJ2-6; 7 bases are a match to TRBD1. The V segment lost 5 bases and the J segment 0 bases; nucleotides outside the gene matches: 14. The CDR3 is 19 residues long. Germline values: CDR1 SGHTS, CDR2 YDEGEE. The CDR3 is CASRAHRDSGNSGANVLTF. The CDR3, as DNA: TGTGCCAGCAGAGCCCACCGGGACAGCGGAAACTCTGGGGCCAACGTCCTGACTTTC.

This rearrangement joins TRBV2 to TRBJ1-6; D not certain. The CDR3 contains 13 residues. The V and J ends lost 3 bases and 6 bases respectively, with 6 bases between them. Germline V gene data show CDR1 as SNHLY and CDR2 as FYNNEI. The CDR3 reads CASSDNFNSPLHF. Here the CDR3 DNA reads TGTGCCAGCAGTGACAACTTTAATTCACCCCTCCACTTT.

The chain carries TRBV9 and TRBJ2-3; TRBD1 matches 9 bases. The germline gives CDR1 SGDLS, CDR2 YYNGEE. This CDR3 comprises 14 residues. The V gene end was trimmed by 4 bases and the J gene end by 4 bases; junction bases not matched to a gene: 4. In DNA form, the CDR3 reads TGTGCCAGCAGCTTGGGACAGGGCGCAGATACGCAGTATTTT. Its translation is CASSLGQGADTQYF.

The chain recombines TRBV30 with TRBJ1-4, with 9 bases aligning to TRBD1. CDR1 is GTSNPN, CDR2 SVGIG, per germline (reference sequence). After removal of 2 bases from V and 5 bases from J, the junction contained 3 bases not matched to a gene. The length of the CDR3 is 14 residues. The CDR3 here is CAWSPGTGNEKLFF. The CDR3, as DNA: TGTGCCTGGAGTCCCGGGACAGGGAATGAAAAACTGTTTTTT.

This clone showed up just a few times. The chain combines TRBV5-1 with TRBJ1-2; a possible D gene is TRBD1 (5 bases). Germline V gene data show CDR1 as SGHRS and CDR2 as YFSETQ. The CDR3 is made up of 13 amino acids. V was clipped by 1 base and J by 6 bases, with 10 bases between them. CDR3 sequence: CASSLTQGDGYTF. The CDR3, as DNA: TGCGCCAGCAGCTTGACCCAGGGTGATGGCTACACCTTC. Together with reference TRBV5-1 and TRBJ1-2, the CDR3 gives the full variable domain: KAGVTQTPRYLIKTRGQQVTLSCSPISGHRSVSWYQQTPGQGLQFLFEYFSETQRNKGNFPGRFSGRQFSNSRSEMNVSTLELGDSALYLCASSLTQGDGYTFGSGTRLTVV.

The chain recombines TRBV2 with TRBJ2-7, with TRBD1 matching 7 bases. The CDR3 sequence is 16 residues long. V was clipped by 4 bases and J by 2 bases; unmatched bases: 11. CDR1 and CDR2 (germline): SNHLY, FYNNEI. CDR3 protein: CASSASSGTATYEQYF. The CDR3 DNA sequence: TGTGCCAGCAGTGCAAGTTCCGGGACAGCTACCTACGAGCAGTACTTC.

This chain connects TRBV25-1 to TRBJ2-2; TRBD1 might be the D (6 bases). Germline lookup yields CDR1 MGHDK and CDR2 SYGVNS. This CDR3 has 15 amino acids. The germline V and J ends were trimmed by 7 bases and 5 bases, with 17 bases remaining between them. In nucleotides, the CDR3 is TGTGCCAGCATGGTACAGGGCTCTGGGACCGGGGAGCTGTTTTTT. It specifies CASMVQGSGTGELFF.

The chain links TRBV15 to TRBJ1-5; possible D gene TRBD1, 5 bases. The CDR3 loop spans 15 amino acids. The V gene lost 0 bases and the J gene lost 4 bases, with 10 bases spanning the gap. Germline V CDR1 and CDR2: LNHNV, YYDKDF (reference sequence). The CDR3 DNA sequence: TGTGCCACCAGCAGAGAGAGACAGACTAATCAGCCCCAGCATTTT. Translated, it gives CATSRERQTNQPQHF.

This CDR3 reads CASRRQLDRDHTGELFF. CDR3 DNA: TGTGCCAGCAGACGTCAACTGGACAGGGACCACACCGGGGAGCTGTTTTTT. The J gene is TRBJ2-2, the V gene TRBV3-1 (or the pseudogene TRBV3-2), with 8 bases that match TRBD1. This CDR3 region has 17 residues. Germline V gene sequence: CDR1 LGHDT, CDR2 YNNKEL (reference sequence). J was trimmed by 3 bases and V by 6 bases; bases with no gene match: 12.

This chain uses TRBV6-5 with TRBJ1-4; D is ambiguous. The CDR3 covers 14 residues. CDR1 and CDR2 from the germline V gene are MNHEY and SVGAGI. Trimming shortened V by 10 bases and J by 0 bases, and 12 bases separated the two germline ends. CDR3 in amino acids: CATMVSATNEKLFF. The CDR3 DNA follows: TGTGCCACCATGGTTAGCGCAACTAATGAAAAACTGTTTTTT.

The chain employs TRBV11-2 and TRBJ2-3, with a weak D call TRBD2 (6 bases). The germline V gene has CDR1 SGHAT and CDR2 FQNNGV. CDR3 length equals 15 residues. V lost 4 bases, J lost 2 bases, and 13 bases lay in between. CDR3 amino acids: CASSSAGLLTDTQYF. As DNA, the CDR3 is TGTGCCAGCAGCTCGGCGGGGCTCCTCACAGATACGCAGTATTTT.

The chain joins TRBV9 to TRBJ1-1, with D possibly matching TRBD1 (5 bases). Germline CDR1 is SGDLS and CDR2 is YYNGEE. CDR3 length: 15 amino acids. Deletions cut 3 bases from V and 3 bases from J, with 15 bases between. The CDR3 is CASSARGGWDTEAFF. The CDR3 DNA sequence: TGTGCCAGCAGCGCCCGGGGGGGTTGGGACACTGAAGCTTTCTTT.